Listed below are T cell receptor beta chains from one sample, sequenced in a study of blood T cell repertoires in COVID-19. Libraries were prepared by immunoSEQ multiplex PCR; TCRdb keeps only in-frame clonotypes and omits some of them. The sample has some 6,100 clones; approximately 82% are singletons. The material sequenced was peripheral blood. These receptor sequences come from a human donor with active COVID-19. The donor label of this sample is uncertain. The CDR3 runs from the conserved cysteine through the conserved F or W. The order of the fields is clone size, V gene, D gene, J gene, CDR3 protein, CDR3 DNA. A D gene is named only where the DNA matches it firmly. The size of a clone is reported for some rows only, either as once, few or many, or as a class for expanded clones.

NA,TRBV4-1,TRBD2,TRBJ2-1,CASSPGGGAIHEQFF,TGCGCCAGCAGCCCCGGCGGGGGGGCGATCCATGAGCAGTTCTTC
few,TRBV11-2,NA,TRBJ1-3,CASSLHYGSIYF,TGTGCCAGCAGCTTACATTACGGTTCTATATATTTT
NA,TRBV28,TRBD1,TRBJ2-7,CASSLPTGTGGQWEQYF,TGTGCCAGCAGTTTACCTACCGGGACAGGGGGCCAATGGGAGCAGTACTTC
NA,TRBV19,NA,TRBJ1-1,CAWGQNTEAFF,TGTGCCTGGGGACAGAACACTGAAGCTTTCTTT
NA,TRBV4-1,NA,TRBJ2-6,CASSQDRGPHSGANVLTF,TGCGCCAGCAGCCAAGATAGGGGTCCCCACTCTGGGGCCAACGTCCTGACTTTC
NA,TRBV14,NA,TRBJ2-2,CASSPRLVFGELFF,TGTGCCAGCAGCCCACGACTAGTCTTCGGGGAGCTGTTTTTT
few,TRBV4-1,TRBD1,TRBJ1-2,CASSQEQGLGYGYTF,TGCGCCAGCAGCCAAGAACAGGGGTTGGGGTATGGCTACACCTTC
few,TRBV18,TRBD1,TRBJ1-5,CASSYDRGNQPQHF,TGTGCCAGCTCTTACGACAGGGGCAATCAGCCCCAGCATTTT
NA,TRBV11-3,NA,TRBJ1-2,CASSSPYGYTF,TGTGCCAGCAGCTCCCCTTATGGCTACACCTTC
few,TRBV12-5,TRBD2,TRBJ2-1,CASGLETSGGAGWNEQFF,TGTGCTAGTGGTTTGGAGACTAGCGGGGGGGCCGGGTGGAATGAGCAGTTCTTC
NA,TRBV4-3,TRBD2,TRBJ2-1,CASSQEIAAGDYEQFF,TGCGCCAGCAGCCAAGAGATTGCAGCGGGAGACTATGAGCAGTTCTTC
NA,TRBV11-3,TRBD2,TRBJ2-1,CASSRRGSYNEQFF,TGTGCCAGCAGTCGGCGGGGGTCCTACAATGAGCAGTTCTTC
NA,TRBV5-1,NA,TRBJ2-5,CASSLERGAQETQYF,TGCGCCAGCAGCTTGGAACGGGGGGCGCAAGAGACCCAGTACTTC
NA,TRBV5-1,NA,TRBJ2-7,CASSPRAREQYF,TGCGCCAGCAGCCCCAGGGCCCGCGAGCAGTACTTC
NA,TRBV20-1,NA,TRBJ1-5,CSASPRETQHF,TGCAGTGCTAGTCCGAGAGAGACCCAGCATTTT
NA,TRBV10-2,NA,TRBJ2-2,CASSVRDTGELFF,TGCGCCAGCAGTGTTCGTGACACCGGGGAGCTGTTTTTT